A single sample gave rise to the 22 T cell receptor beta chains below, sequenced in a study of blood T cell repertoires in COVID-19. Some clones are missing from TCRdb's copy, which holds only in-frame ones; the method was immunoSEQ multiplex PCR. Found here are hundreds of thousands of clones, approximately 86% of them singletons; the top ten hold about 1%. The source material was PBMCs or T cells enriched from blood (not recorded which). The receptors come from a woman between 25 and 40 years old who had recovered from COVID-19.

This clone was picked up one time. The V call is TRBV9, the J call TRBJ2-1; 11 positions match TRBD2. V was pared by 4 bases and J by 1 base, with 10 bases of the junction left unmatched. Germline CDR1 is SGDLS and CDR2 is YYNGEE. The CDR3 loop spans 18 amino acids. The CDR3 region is CASSSPLAGGVSYNEQFF. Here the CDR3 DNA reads TGTGCCAGCAGCTCACCCTTAGCGGGAGGGGTTTCCTACAATGAGCAGTTCTTC.

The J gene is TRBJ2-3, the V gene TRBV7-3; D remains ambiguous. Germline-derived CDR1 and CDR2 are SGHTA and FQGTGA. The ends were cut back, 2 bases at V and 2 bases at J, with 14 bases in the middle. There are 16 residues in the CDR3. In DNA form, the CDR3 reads TGTGCCAGCAGCTTAGGTCTCCGAACTTACACAGATACGCAGTATTTT. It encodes CASSLGLRTYTDTQYF. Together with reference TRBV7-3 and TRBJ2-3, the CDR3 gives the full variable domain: GAGVSQTPSNKVTEKGKYVELRCDPISGHTALYWYRQSLGQGPEFLIYFQGTGAADDSGLPNDRFFAVRPEGSVSTLKIQRTERGDSAVYLCASSLGLRTYTDTQYFGPGTRLTVL.

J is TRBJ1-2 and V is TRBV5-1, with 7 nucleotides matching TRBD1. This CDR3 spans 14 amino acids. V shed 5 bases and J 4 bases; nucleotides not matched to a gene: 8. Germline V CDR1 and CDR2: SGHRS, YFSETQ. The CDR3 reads CASRYPGGGYGYTF. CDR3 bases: TGCGCCAGCAGATACCCAGGGGGAGGCTATGGCTACACCTTC. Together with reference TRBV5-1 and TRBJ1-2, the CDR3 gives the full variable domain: KAGVTQTPRYLIKTRGQQVTLSCSPISGHRSVSWYQQTPGQGLQFLFEYFSETQRNKGNFPGRFSGRQFSNSRSEMNVSTLELGDSALYLCASRYPGGGYGYTFGSGTRLTVV.

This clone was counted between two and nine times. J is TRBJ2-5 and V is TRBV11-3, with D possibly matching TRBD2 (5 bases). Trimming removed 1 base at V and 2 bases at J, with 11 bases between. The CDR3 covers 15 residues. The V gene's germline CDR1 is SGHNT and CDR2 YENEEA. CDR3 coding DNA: TGTGCCAGCAGCTTAGGGTTCCGGGGTCAAGAGACCCAGTACTTC. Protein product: CASSLGFRGQETQYF.

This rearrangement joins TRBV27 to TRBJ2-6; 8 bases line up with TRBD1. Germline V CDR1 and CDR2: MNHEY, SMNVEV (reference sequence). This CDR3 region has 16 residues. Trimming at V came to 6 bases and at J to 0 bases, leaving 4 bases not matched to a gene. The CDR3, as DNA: TGTGCCAGCAGCCAGGGGGCTGTCTCTGGGGCCAACGTCCTGACTTTC. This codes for CASSQGAVSGANVLTF.

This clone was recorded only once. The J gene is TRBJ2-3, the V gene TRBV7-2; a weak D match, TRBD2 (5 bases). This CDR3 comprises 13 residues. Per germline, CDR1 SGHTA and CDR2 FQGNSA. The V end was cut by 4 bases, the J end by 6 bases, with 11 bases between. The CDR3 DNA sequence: TGTGCCAGCAGCTACACTTCGGGGGATACGCAGTATTTT. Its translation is CASSYTSGDTQYF.

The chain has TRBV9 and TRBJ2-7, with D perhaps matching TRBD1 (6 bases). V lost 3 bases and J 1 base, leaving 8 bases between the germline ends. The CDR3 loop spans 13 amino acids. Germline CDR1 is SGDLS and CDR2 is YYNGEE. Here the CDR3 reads CASSGQVSYEQYF. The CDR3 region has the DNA TGTGCCAGCAGCGGACAGGTATCCTACGAGCAGTACTTC.

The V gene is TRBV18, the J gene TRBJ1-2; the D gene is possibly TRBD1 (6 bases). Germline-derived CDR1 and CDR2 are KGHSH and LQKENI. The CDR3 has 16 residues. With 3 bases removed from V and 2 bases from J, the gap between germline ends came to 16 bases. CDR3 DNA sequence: TGTGCCAGCTCACCCACCGCGACAGGCTTGAACTATGGCTACACCTTC. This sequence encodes CASSPTATGLNYGYTF.

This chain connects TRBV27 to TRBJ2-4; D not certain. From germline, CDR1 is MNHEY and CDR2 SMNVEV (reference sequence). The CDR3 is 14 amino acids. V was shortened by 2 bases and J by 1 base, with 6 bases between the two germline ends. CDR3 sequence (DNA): TGTGCCAGCAGTTTAACGAGGGCCAAAAACATTCAGTACTTC. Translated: CASSLTRAKNIQYF.

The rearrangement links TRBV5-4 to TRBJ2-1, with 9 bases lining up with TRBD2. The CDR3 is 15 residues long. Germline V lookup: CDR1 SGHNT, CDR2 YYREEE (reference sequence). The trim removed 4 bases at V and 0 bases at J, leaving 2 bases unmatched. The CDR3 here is CASSRGGDSYNEQFF. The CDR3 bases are TGTGCCAGCAGCCGCGGGGGGGACTCCTACAATGAGCAGTTCTTC. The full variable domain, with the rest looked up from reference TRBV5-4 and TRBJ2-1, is ETGVTQSPTHLIKTRGQQVTLRCSSQSGHNTVSWYQQALGQGPQFIFQYYREEENGRGNFPPRFSGLQFPNYSSELNVNALELDDSALYLCASSRGGDSYNEQFFGPGTRLTVL.

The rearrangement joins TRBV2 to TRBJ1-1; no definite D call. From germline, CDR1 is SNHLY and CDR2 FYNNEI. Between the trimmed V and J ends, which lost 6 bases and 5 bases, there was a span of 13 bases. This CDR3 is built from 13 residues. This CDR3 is CASRDKPFTEAFF. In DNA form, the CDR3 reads TGTGCCAGCAGAGACAAGCCTTTTACTGAAGCTTTCTTT.

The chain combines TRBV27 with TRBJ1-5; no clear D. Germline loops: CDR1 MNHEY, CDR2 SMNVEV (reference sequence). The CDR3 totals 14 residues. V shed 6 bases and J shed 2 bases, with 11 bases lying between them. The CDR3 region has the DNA TGTGCCAGCAGCTCAAACCCGGGCAATCAGCCCCAGCATTTT. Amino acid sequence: CASSSNPGNQPQHF.

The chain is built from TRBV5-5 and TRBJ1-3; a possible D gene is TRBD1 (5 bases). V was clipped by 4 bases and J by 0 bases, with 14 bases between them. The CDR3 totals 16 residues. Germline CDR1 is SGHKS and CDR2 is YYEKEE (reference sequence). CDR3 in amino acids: CASSLDSWSSGNTIYF. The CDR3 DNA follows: TGTGCCAGCAGCCTAGACAGCTGGAGCTCTGGAAACACCATATATTTT.

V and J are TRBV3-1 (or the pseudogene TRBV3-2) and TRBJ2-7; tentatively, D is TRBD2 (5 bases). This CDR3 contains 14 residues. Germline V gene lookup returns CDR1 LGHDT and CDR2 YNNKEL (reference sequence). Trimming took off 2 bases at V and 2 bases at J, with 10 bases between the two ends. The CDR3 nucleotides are TGTGCCAGCAGCCAATGGACGGGGACCTACGAGCAGTACTTC. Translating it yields CASSQWTGTYEQYF.

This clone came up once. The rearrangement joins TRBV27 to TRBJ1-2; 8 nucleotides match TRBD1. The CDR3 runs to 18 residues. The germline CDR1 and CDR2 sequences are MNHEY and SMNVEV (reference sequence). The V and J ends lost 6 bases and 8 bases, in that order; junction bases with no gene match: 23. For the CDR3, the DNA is TGTGCCAGCAGCCCCGGGGGGCGGGCAGGGGGCGGCGTAGGGGGCTACACCTTC. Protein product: CASSPGGRAGGGVGGYTF.

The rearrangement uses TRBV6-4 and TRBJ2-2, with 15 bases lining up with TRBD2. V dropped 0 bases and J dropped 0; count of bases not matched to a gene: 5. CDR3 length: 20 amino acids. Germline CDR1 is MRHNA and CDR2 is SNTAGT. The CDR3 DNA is TGTGCCAGCAGTGACTCAGGACTAGCGGGAGGGTTCGCGAACACCGGGGAGCTGTTTTTT. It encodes CASSDSGLAGGFANTGELFF.

The CDR3 here is CASSPGRRRGTHYGYTF. CDR3 in DNA: TGTGCCAGCAGCCCGGGACGGCGCAGGGGGACCCACTATGGCTACACCTTC. This chain uses TRBV3-1 (or the pseudogene TRBV3-2) with TRBJ1-2; 7 nucleotides match TRBD1. Germline V CDR1 and CDR2: LGHDT, YNNKEL (reference sequence). This CDR3 region has 17 residues. V gave up 4 bases and J gave up 3 bases; unmatched junction bases: 14.

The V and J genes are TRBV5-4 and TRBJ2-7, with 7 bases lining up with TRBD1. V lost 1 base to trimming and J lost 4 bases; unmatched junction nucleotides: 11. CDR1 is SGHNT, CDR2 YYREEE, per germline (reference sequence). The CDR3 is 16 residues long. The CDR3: CASSLPPRQGSYEQYF. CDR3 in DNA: TGTGCCAGCAGCTTGCCCCCGAGACAGGGTTCATACGAGCAGTACTTC.

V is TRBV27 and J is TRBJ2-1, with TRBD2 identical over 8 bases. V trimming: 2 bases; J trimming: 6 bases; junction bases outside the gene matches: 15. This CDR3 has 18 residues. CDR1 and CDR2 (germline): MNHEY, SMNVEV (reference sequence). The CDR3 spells CASSLPIGGGRTFNEQFF. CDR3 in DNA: TGTGCCAGCAGTTTACCTATTGGTGGCGGGAGGACGTTCAATGAGCAGTTCTTC.

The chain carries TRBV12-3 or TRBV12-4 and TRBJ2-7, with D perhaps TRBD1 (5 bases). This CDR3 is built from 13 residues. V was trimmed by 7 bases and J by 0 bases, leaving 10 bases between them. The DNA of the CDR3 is TGTGCCAGCACCCCAGGGCCCTCCTACGAGCAGTACTTC. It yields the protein CASTPGPSYEQYF.

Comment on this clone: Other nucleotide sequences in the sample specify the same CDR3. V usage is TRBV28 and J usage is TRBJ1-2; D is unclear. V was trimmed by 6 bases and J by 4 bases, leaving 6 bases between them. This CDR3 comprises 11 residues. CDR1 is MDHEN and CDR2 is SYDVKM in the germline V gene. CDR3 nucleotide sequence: TGTGCCAGCAGCCCGGGCTATGGCTACACCTTC. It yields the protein CASSPGYGYTF.

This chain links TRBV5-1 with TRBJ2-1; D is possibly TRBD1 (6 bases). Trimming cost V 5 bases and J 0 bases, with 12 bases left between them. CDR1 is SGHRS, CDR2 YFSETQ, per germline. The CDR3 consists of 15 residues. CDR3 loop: CASRGARSSYNEQFF. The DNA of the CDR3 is TGCGCCAGCAGGGGGGCGCGGAGCTCCTACAATGAGCAGTTCTTC.